Only one count was recorded for the clone carrying this T cell receptor beta chain. With 4 bases removed from V and 4 bases from J, the gap between germline ends came to 20 bases. In germline, CDR1 is MDHEN, CDR2 SYDVKM. CDR3 length equals 16 residues. The data originate from a study of cytomegalovirus exposure and HLA in healthy donors. The PCR employed 60 Vbeta primers together with 13 Jbeta primers. Measured with immunoSEQ multiplex PCR; TCRdb has only the in-frame clones, and not every one. Of under 200,000 clones in the sample, approximately 81% are singletons; the top ten hold about 1.5%. V gene TRBV28 combines with J gene TRBJ2-7, with D maybe TRBD2 (6 bases). Sequenced input: PBMCs. The receptor comes from a male donor in good health and CMV-seronegative. The CDR3 here is CASSYPTTPGRYEQYF. Here the CDR3 DNA reads TGTGCCAGCAGTTACCCCACGACCCCGGGGAGGTACGAGCAGTACTTC.